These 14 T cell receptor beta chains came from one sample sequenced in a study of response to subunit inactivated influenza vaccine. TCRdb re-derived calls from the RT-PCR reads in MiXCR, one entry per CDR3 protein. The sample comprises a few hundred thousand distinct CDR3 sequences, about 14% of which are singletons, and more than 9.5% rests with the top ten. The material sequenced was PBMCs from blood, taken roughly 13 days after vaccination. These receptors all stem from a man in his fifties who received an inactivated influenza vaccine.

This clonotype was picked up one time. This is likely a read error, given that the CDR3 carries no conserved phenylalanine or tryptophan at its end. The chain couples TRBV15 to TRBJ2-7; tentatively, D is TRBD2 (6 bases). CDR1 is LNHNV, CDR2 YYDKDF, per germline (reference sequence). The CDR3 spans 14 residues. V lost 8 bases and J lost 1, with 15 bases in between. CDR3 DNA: TGTGCCACCGCAACGGAGGGAGGATCCTACGAGCAGTACTTA. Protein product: CATATEGGSYEQYL.

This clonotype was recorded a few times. CDR3 loop: CASSSIGQGENIQYF. For the CDR3, the DNA is TGTGCCAGCAGTTCCATCGGACAGGGCGAGAACATTCAGTACTTC. V is TRBV28 and J is TRBJ2-4, with 8 bases fitting TRBD1. Trimming removed 4 bases from V and 7 bases from J; junction bases left unmatched: 9. Germline-derived CDR1 and CDR2 are MDHEN and SYDVKM. The CDR3 sequence is 15 residues long.

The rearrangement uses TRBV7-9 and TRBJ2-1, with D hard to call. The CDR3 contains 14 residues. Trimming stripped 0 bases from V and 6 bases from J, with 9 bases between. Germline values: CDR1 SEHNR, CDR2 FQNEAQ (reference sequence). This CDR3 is CASSLAPMGNEQFF. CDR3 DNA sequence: TGTGCCAGCAGCTTAGCGCCGATGGGCAATGAGCAGTTCTTC.

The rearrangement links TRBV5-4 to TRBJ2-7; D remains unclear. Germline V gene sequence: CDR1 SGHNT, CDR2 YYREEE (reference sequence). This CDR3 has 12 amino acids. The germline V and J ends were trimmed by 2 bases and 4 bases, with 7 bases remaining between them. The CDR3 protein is CASSFHGYEQYF. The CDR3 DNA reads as TGTGCCAGCAGCTTCCATGGGTACGAGCAGTACTTC.

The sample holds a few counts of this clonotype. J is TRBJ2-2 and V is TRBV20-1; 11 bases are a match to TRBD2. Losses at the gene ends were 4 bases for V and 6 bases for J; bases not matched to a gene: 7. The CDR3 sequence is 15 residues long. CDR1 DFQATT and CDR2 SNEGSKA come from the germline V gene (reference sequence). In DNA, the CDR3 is TGCAGTGCTAAGAGCCTTAGCGGGAGGGCCGGGGAGCTGTTTTTT. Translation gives CSAKSLSGRAGELFF.

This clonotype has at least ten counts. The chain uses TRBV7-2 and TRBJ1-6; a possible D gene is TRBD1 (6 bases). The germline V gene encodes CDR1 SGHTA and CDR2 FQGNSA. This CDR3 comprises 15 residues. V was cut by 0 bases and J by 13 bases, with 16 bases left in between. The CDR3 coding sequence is TGTGCCAGCAGCTTAGCTGGACAGTCCCGGGGGCCCCTCCACTTT. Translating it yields CASSLAGQSRGPLHF.

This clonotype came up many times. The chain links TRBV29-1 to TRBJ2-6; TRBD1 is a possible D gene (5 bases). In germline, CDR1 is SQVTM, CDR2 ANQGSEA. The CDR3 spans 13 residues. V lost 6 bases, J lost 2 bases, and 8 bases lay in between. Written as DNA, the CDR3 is TGCAGCGTAGGGGCGGCTGGGGCCAACGTCCTGACTTTC. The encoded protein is CSVGAAGANVLTF.

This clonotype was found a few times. CDR3 DNA: TGCAGTGCTAGAGCGCTAGCGGGAGGGCCGAGTGAGCAGTTCTTC. Residues: CSARALAGGPSEQFF. The chain employs TRBV20-1 and TRBJ2-1; 12 bases agree with TRBD2. CDR3 length: 15 amino acids. The germline V gene encodes CDR1 DFQATT and CDR2 SNEGSKA (reference sequence). V trimming: 1 base; J trimming: 9 bases; junction bases outside the gene matches: 7.

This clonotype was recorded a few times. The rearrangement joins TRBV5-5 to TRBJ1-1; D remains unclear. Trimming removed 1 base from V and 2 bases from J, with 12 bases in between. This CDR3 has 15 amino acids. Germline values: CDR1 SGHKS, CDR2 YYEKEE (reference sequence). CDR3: CASSLNWARNTEAFF. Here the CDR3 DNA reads TGTGCCAGCAGCTTGAACTGGGCGAGAAACACTGAAGCTTTCTTT.

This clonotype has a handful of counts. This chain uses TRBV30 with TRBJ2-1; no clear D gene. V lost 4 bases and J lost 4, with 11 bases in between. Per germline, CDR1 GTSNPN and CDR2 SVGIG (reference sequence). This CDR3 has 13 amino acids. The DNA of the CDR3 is TGTGCCTGGAAGTTCGGGTCTTACAATGAGCAGTTCTTC. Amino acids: CAWKFGSYNEQFF.

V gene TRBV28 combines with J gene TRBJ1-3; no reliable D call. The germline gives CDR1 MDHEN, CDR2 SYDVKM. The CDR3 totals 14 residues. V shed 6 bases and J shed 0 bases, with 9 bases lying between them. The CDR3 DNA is TGTGCCAGCAGCGACCCAAGCTCTGGAAACACCATATATTTT. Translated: CASSDPSSGNTIYF.

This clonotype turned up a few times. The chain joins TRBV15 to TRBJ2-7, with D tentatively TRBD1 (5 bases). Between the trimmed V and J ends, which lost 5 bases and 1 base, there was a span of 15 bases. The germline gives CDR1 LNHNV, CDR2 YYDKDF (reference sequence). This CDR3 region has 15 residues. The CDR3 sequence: CATSPRGRQSYEQYF. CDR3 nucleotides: TGTGCCACCAGCCCAAGGGGCAGGCAATCCTACGAGCAGTACTTC.

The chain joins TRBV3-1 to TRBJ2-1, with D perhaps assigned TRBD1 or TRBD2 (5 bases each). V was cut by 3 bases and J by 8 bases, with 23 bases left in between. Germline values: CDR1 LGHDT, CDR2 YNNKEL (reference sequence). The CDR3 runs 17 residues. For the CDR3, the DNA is TGTGCCAGCAGCCATCTCCCGGGAAGGGGCAAGAACGATGAGCAGTTCTTC. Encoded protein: CASSHLPGRGKNDEQFF.

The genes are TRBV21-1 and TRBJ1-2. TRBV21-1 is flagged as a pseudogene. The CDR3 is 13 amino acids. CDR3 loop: CASEDGFNYGYTF. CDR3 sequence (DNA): TGTGCCAGCGAGGACGGCTTTAACTATGGCTACACCTTC.